This T cell receptor (beta chain) came from a study of early T cells in non-severe SARS-CoV-2 infection listed by TCRdb under 2021. A note on the overall study: Because TCR sequencing was done on bulk RNA from unsorted whole blood, the alpha and beta chains could not be paired.

Broader findings and caveats from the paper: Matching against VDJdb was skewed toward anti-spike CD8 responses, likely underestimated virus-specific expansions, and missed private and CD4 specificities.

Libraries came from 5' RACE. The sequencer was a NextSeq 500. Unique molecular identifiers were attached to individual cDNA molecules in the TCR library protocol so that sequencing error and PCR bias could be corrected. Both TCR alpha and beta chains were sequenced, and tight co-correlation was observed between alpha and beta sequence abundances in each sample. The study's processing was this. Decombinator V4 was used to annotate TCR sequences for V gene, J gene and CDR3. Expanded TCRs were defined as changing significantly between any two time points under a Poisson model with p below 0.0001. TCR abundances were normalised to the total number of TCRs sequenced per sample and expressed as counts per million. VDJdb, accessed on 1 November 2021, was searched for TCRs annotated for CMV, EBV and SARS-CoV-2, and TCRs annotated for more than one antigen were excluded. TCRdb reprocessed the public reads (quality trimming at Q25 with fastp, clone calling with MiXCR) and kept in-frame beta chains. Identical CDR3 protein sequences are pooled into one entry, listed with their most common genes and DNA. The V and J calls and clone size come from TCRdb's table, not from the authors' own analysis. The sample profile shows 55,000 or so distinct CDR3 sequences; approximately 6.2% of them were found once. The ten largest account for just under 4% of the sample.

The study was a case-control design nested within a healthcare worker cohort in London, UK, with weekly nasopharyngeal swab PCR tests and blood sampling. Healthcare workers were recruited between 23 and 31 March 2020, during the week of the UK lockdown, and were followed weekly for up to roughly 16 weeks. This clonotype turned up a few times. Its antigen target is currently unknown. There are no base qualities to consult, and no much larger clone falls within one base. The sequence came from an adult who was a healthcare worker with PCR-confirmed SARS-CoV-2 infection or an uninfected control (not recorded which). Input material: whole blood.

The CDR3 protein is CASSEGMKHSPLHF. The DNA reads TGTGCCAGCAGCGAAGGGATGAAACATTCACCCCTCCACTTT. This sequence uses TRBV3-1 and TRBJ1-6, with the D gene call left open. The junction shows trimming of 5 bases on V and 8 bases on J, plus 13 bases between the germline ends. CDR1 and CDR2 are read off the germline V gene (reference sequence) as LGHDT and YNNKEL. The CDR3 spans 14 residues, from the cysteine through the phenylalanine. Kept here is only the CDR3 DNA, which spans 42 bases and is read in frame from base 1.